This is a list of T cell receptor beta chains from one sample in a study of cytomegalovirus exposure and HLA in healthy donors. The method was immunoSEQ multiplex PCR; TCRdb's version includes in-frame clones alone and lacks a portion of them. The sample holds over 130,000 clones, 70% to 75% seen once. Sequencing was done on a sample of PBMCs. All receptors derive from a woman in her twenties or thirties in good health and CMV-seronegative. CDR3s include the opening cysteine and the closing phenylalanine or tryptophan. D genes are given only for firm matches. Size is stated for part of the rows, as once, few or many counts, or as a class when the clone is expanded.

J gene: TRBJ2-3
clone size: -
D gene: TRBD1
V gene: TRBV10-3
CDR3 protein: CAIGWDRDTDTQYF
CDR3 DNA: TGTGCCATCGGGTGGGACAGGGACACAGATACGCAGTATTTT

J gene: TRBJ1-1
clone size: few
D gene: -
V gene: TRBV13
CDR3 protein: CASSGDNQGNTEAFF
CDR3 DNA: TGTGCCAGCAGCGGGGACAACCAGGGGAACACTGAAGCTTTCTTT

J gene: TRBJ1-1
clone size: -
D gene: TRBD1
V gene: TRBV5-1
CDR3 protein: CASSSSTGGEAFF
CDR3 DNA: TGCGCCAGCAGCTCCTCAACAGGGGGTGAAGCTTTCTTT

J gene: TRBJ2-5
clone size: -
D gene: -
V gene: TRBV5-1
CDR3 protein: CASSLLADETQYF
CDR3 DNA: TGCGCCAGCAGCTTGTTAGCAGATGAGACCCAGTACTTC

J gene: TRBJ2-3
clone size: -
D gene: -
V gene: TRBV7-3
CDR3 protein: CASSLTGGADTQYF
CDR3 DNA: TGTGCCAGCAGCTTAACGGGGGGGGCGGATACGCAGTATTTT

J gene: TRBJ2-5
clone size: -
D gene: TRBD1
V gene: TRBV28
CDR3 protein: CASSFWGQGQETQYF
CDR3 DNA: TGTGCCAGCAGTTTTTGGGGACAGGGTCAAGAGACCCAGTACTTC

J gene: TRBJ2-2
clone size: -
D gene: TRBD2
V gene: TRBV5-1
CDR3 protein: CASSSGTSGGSGTGELFF
CDR3 DNA: TGCGCCAGCAGCTCGGGGACTAGCGGGGGCTCGGGGACCGGGGAGCTGTTTTTT

J gene: TRBJ2-3
clone size: once
D gene: TRBD2
V gene: TRBV10-3
CDR3 protein: CAIRGSGGGPDTQYF
CDR3 DNA: TGTGCCATCAGGGGTAGCGGGGGAGGCCCAGATACGCAGTATTTT

J gene: TRBJ1-1
clone size: few
D gene: -
V gene: TRBV28
CDR3 protein: CASSTRGGAIVAFF
CDR3 DNA: TGTGCCAGCAGTACCCGGGGGGGGGCAATAGTAGCTTTCTTT

J gene: TRBJ1-1
clone size: many
D gene: -
V gene: TRBV30
CDR3 protein: CAWRSAGDTEAFF
CDR3 DNA: TGTGCCTGGAGGTCGGCAGGGGACACTGAAGCTTTCTTT

J gene: TRBJ1-5
clone size: once
D gene: -
V gene: TRBV9
CDR3 protein: CASSLDQGDQPQHF
CDR3 DNA: TGTGCCAGCAGCCTCGATCAAGGGGATCAGCCCCAGCATTTT

J gene: TRBJ2-7
clone size: -
D gene: TRBD1
V gene: TRBV5-1
CDR3 protein: CASSTQGQVSEQYF
CDR3 DNA: TGCGCCAGCAGCACACAGGGACAGGTCTCCGAGCAGTACTTC

J gene: TRBJ2-7
clone size: -
D gene: -
V gene: TRBV7-6
CDR3 protein: CASSLGRGYEQYF
CDR3 DNA: TGTGCCAGCAGCTTAGGACGGGGCTACGAGCAGTACTTC

J gene: TRBJ2-5
clone size: -
D gene: -
V gene: TRBV29-1
CDR3 protein: CSVDTPRAETQYF
CDR3 DNA: TGCAGCGTTGATACTCCGCGGGCGGAGACCCAGTACTTC

J gene: TRBJ2-4
clone size: -
D gene: TRBD2
V gene: TRBV19
CDR3 protein: CASSPQGGVGAKNIQYF
CDR3 DNA: TGTGCCAGTAGTCCCCAGGGAGGGGTCGGGGCCAAAAACATTCAGTACTTC

J gene: TRBJ2-5
clone size: -
D gene: TRBD2
V gene: TRBV10-2
CDR3 protein: CASSTTSVRETQYF
CDR3 DNA: TGCGCCAGCAGTACTACTAGCGTCCGAGAGACCCAGTACTTC

J gene: TRBJ2-7
clone size: -
D gene: TRBD1
V gene: TRBV10-1
CDR3 protein: CASSDRDRVDEQYF
CDR3 DNA: TGCGCCAGCAGTGACCGGGACAGGGTCGACGAGCAGTACTTC

J gene: TRBJ2-5
clone size: -
D gene: -
V gene: TRBV20-1
CDR3 protein: CSSIAAETQYF
CDR3 DNA: TGCAGTTCTATAGCGGCAGAGACCCAGTACTTC

J gene: TRBJ2-5
clone size: -
D gene: TRBD2
V gene: TRBV9
CDR3 protein: CASSGGVLAGGQETQYF
CDR3 DNA: TGTGCCAGCAGCGGAGGGGTCTTGGCGGGAGGGCAAGAGACCCAGTACTTC

J gene: TRBJ1-3
clone size: -
D gene: -
V gene: TRBV30
CDR3 protein: CAWKTGGNTIYF
CDR3 DNA: TGTGCCTGGAAAACAGGTGGAAACACCATATATTTT

J gene: TRBJ2-5
clone size: few
D gene: -
V gene: TRBV4-2
CDR3 protein: CASSPRGGGSIGETQYF
CDR3 DNA: TGTGCCAGCAGCCCCAGAGGGGGGGGTTCCATCGGGGAGACCCAGTACTTC

J gene: TRBJ1-2
clone size: -
D gene: TRBD1
V gene: TRBV7-9
CDR3 protein: CASSNQGATGYTF
CDR3 DNA: TGTGCCAGCAGCAATCAGGGGGCCACTGGCTACACCTTC

J gene: TRBJ2-7
clone size: -
D gene: -
V gene: TRBV18
CDR3 protein: CASSPYEAGSYEQYF
CDR3 DNA: TGTGCCAGCTCTCCTTATGAGGCGGGTAGTTACGAGCAGTACTTC

J gene: TRBJ2-5
clone size: -
D gene: -
V gene: TRBV29-1
CDR3 protein: CSSTPDGGTTGTQYF
CDR3 DNA: TGCAGCTCCACCCCCGACGGGGGGACAACGGGGACCCAGTACTTC

J gene: TRBJ2-5
clone size: -
D gene: TRBD2
V gene: TRBV2
CDR3 protein: CASSTFGTSAHQETQYF
CDR3 DNA: TGTGCCAGCAGTACCTTCGGGACTAGCGCACACCAAGAGACCCAGTACTTC

J gene: TRBJ1-1
clone size: -
D gene: -
V gene: TRBV6-6
CDR3 protein: CASSYSTGNTEAFF
CDR3 DNA: TGTGCCAGCAGTTACTCGACAGGGAACACTGAAGCTTTCTTT

J gene: TRBJ2-7
clone size: -
D gene: TRBD1
V gene: TRBV27
CDR3 protein: CASSTPLSTRTGLYEQYF
CDR3 DNA: TGTGCCAGCAGTACCCCACTCAGCACGAGGACAGGACTCTACGAGCAGTACTTC

J gene: TRBJ2-4
clone size: -
D gene: -
V gene: TRBV28
CDR3 protein: CASSLRQSQDIQYF
CDR3 DNA: TGTGCCAGCAGTTTAAGACAGTCGCAAGACATTCAGTACTTC

J gene: TRBJ2-3
clone size: few
D gene: TRBD2
V gene: TRBV5-1
CDR3 protein: CASSLALAGVFTDTQYF
CDR3 DNA: TGCGCCAGCAGCTTGGCCTTAGCGGGGGTGTTCACAGATACGCAGTATTTT

J gene: TRBJ2-1
clone size: few
D gene: TRBD2
V gene: TRBV6-5
CDR3 protein: CASSSIGGFYNEQFF
CDR3 DNA: TGTGCCAGCAGTTCCATCGGGGGGTTCTACAATGAGCAGTTCTTC

J gene: TRBJ1-1
clone size: few
D gene: -
V gene: TRBV5-1
CDR3 protein: CASSLERLGHMNTEAFF
CDR3 DNA: TGCGCCAGCAGCTTGGAAAGATTGGGGCACATGAACACTGAAGCTTTCTTT

J gene: TRBJ2-2
clone size: -
D gene: -
V gene: TRBV13
CDR3 protein: CASEFPRVTGELFF
CDR3 DNA: TGTGCCAGCGAATTTCCTAGAGTCACCGGGGAGCTGTTTTTT

J gene: TRBJ1-1
clone size: once
D gene: TRBD1
V gene: TRBV6-5
CDR3 protein: CASRNRGLNTEAFF
CDR3 DNA: TGTGCCAGCAGAAACAGGGGACTCAACACTGAAGCTTTCTTT

J gene: TRBJ2-3
clone size: -
D gene: -
V gene: TRBV12-5
CDR3 protein: CASGSTLDGRGTTDTQYF
CDR3 DNA: TGTGCTAGTGGCTCTACGCTAGATGGGAGGGGGACCACAGATACGCAGTATTTT

J gene: TRBJ1-3
clone size: -
D gene: -
V gene: TRBV27
CDR3 protein: CASREAPWTGNTIYF
CDR3 DNA: TGTGCCAGCAGAGAGGCCCCCTGGACAGGAAACACCATATATTTT

J gene: TRBJ1-2
clone size: -
D gene: -
V gene: TRBV7-2
CDR3 protein: CASSLAPQAYGYTF
CDR3 DNA: TGTGCCAGCAGCTTAGCCCCACAGGCGTATGGCTACACCTTC

J gene: TRBJ1-4
clone size: -
D gene: -
V gene: TRBV7-8
CDR3 protein: CASGLNEKLFF
CDR3 DNA: TGTGCCAGCGGCCTTAATGAAAAACTGTTTTTT

J gene: TRBJ2-3
clone size: -
D gene: -
V gene: TRBV19
CDR3 protein: CASSINSDPDTQYF
CDR3 DNA: TGTGCCAGTAGTATAAATAGCGATCCAGATACGCAGTATTTT

J gene: TRBJ2-1
clone size: once
D gene: TRBD2
V gene: TRBV6-1
CDR3 protein: CASRTGGYSYNEQFF
CDR3 DNA: TGTGCCAGCAGGACGGGGGGATACTCCTACAATGAGCAGTTCTTC

J gene: TRBJ1-2
clone size: -
D gene: -
V gene: TRBV28
CDR3 protein: CASSALSGVKGGYTF
CDR3 DNA: TGTGCCAGCAGTGCCCTTTCTGGGGTTAAGGGGGGCTACACCTTC

J gene: TRBJ1-4
clone size: -
D gene: TRBD1
V gene: TRBV6-6
CDR3 protein: CASSTGGSGEKLFF
CDR3 DNA: TGTGCCAGCAGTACAGGGGGCAGTGGTGAAAAACTGTTTTTT

J gene: TRBJ2-1
clone size: -
D gene: TRBD2
V gene: TRBV5-5
CDR3 protein: CASSNNPSGRGNEQFF
CDR3 DNA: TGTGCCAGTAGCAATAATCCTAGCGGGAGGGGTAATGAGCAGTTCTTC